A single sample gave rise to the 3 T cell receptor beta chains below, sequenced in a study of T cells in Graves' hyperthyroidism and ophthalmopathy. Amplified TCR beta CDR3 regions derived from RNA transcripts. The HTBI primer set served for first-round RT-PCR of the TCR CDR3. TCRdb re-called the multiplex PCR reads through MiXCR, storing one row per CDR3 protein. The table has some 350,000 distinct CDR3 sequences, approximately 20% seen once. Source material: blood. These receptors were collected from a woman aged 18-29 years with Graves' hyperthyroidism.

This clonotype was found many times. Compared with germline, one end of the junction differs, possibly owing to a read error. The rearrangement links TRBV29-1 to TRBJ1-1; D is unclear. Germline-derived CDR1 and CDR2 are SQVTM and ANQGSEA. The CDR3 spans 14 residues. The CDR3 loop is CSGEVGSMNTEAFF. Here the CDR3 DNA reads TGCAGCGGTGAAGTGGGCAGCATGAACACTGAAGCTTTCTTT.

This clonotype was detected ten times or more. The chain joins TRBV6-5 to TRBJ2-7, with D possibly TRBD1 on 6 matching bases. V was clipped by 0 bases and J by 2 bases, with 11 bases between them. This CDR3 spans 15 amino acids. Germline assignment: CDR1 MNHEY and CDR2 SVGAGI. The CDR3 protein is CASSYSNKGAYEQYF. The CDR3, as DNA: TGTGCCAGCAGTTACTCGAATAAGGGGGCCTACGAGCAGTACTTC.

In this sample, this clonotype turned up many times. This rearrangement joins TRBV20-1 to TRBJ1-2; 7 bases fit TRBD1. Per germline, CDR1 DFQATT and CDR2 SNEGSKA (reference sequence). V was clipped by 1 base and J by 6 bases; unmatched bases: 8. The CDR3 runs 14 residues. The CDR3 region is CSARVTSGTDGYTF. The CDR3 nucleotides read TGCAGTGCTAGAGTTACCTCCGGGACAGATGGCTACACCTTC.